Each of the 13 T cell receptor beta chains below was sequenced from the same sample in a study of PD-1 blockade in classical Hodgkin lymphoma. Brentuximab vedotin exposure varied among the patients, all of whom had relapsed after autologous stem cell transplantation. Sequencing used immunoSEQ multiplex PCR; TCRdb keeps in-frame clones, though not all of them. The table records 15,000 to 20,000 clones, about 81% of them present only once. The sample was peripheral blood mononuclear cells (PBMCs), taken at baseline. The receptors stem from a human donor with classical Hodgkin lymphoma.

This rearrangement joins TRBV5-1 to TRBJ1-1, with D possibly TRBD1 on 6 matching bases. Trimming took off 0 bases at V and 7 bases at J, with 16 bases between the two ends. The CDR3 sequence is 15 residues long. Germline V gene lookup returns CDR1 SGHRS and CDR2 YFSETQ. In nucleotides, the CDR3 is TGCGCCAGCAGCTTGGTGGGGGGCGACCCAGGTGAAGCTTTCTTT. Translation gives CASSLVGGDPGEAFF.

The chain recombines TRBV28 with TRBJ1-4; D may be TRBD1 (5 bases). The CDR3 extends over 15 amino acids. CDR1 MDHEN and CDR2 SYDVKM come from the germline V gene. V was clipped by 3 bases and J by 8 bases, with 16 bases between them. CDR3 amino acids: CASSFVGTQGEKLFF. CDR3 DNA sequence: TGTGCCAGCAGTTTCGTCGGGACTCAGGGCGAAAAACTGTTTTTT.

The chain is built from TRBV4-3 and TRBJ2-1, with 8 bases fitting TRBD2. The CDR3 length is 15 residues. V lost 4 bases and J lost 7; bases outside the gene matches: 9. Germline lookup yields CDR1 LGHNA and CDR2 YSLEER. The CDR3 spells CASSPYAASGNEQFF. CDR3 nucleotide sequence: TGCGCCAGCAGCCCCTACGCGGCTAGCGGGAATGAGCAGTTCTTC.

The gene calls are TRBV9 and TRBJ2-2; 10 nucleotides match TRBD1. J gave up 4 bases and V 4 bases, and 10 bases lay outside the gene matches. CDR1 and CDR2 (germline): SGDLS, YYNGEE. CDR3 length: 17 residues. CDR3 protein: CASSPGTGATSTGELFF. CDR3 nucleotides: TGTGCCAGCAGCCCCGGGACAGGGGCTACGAGCACCGGGGAGCTGTTTTTT.

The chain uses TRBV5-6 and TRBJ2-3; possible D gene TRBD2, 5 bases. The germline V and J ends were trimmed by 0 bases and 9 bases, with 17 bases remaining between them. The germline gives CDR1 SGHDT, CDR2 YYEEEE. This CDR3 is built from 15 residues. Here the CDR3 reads CASSLAHGVQRTQYF. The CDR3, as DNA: TGTGCCAGCAGCTTGGCTCACGGGGTGCAGAGGACGCAGTATTTT.

CDR3 amino acids: CASSWGELPNEKLFF. The CDR3, as DNA: TGTGCCAGCAGCTGGGGTGAGCTGCCGAATGAAAAACTGTTTTTT. The rearrangement uses TRBV5-5 and TRBJ1-4; D is unclear. CDR3 length equals 15 residues. Germline V lookup: CDR1 SGHKS, CDR2 YYEKEE (reference sequence). Trimming removed 3 bases at V and 5 bases at J, with 14 bases between.

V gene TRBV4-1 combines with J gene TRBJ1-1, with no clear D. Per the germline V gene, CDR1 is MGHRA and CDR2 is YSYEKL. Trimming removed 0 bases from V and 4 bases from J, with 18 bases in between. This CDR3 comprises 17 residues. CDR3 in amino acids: CASSQDKYRNGLTEAFF. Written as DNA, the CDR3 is TGCGCCAGCAGCCAAGATAAGTATCGCAACGGTCTCACTGAAGCTTTCTTT.

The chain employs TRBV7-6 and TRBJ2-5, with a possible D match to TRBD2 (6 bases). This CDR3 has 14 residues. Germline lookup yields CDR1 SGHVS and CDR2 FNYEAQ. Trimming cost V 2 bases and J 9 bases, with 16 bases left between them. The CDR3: CASSLSPTSSSQYF. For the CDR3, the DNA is TGTGCCAGCAGCTTAAGCCCGACTAGTTCGTCCCAGTACTTC.

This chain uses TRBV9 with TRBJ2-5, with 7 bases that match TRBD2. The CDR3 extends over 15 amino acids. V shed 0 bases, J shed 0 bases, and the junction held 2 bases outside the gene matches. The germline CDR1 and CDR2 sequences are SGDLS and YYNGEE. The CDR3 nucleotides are TGTGCCAGCAGCGTAGGACTAGCCAACCAAGAGACCCAGTACTTC. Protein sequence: CASSVGLANQETQYF.

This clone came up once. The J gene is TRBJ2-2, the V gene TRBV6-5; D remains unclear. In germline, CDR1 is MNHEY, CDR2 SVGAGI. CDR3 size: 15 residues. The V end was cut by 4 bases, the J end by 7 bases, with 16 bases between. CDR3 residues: CASSSGPIGVGELFF. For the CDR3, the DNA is TGTGCCAGCAGTTCAGGCCCGATTGGGGTCGGGGAGCTGTTTTTT.

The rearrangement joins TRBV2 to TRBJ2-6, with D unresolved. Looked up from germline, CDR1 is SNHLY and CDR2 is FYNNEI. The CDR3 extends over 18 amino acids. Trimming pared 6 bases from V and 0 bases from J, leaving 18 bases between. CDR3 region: CASRLGSWGASGANVLTF. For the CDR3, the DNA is TGTGCCAGCAGATTGGGTTCATGGGGTGCCTCTGGGGCCAACGTCCTGACTTTC.

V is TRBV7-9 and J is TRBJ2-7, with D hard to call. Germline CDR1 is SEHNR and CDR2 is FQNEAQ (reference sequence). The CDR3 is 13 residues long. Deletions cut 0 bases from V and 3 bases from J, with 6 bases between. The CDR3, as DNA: TGTGCCAGCAGCTTAGCGGTCGGCTACGAGCAGTACTTC. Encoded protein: CASSLAVGYEQYF.

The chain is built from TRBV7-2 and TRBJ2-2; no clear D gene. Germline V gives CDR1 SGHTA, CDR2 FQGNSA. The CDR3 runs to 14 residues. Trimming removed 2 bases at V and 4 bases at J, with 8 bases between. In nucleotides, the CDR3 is TGTGCCAGCAGCTTACCATCTAGCACCGGGGAGCTGTTTTTT. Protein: CASSLPSSTGELFF.